This T cell receptor beta chain was captured in a study of cytomegalovirus exposure and HLA in healthy donors. The protocol was immunoSEQ multiplex PCR, while the TCRdb copy is restricted to in-frame clones and leaves out a portion. Found here are fewer than 60,000 clones, roughly 89% of them singletons; the top ten hold roughly 15%. The CDR3 has 14 amino acids. V lost 0 bases, J lost 6 bases, and 4 bases stayed unmatched. In germline, CDR1 is SGHVS, CDR2 FQNEAQ. The TCR sequence derives from a woman under 30 in good health and CMV-seronegative. The material sequenced was PBMCs. The gene calls are TRBV7-8 and TRBJ1-2, with 7 positions matching TRBD1. The CDR3 DNA sequence: TGTGCCAGCAGCTTAGCGAAAGGACAGGATGGCTACACCTTC. Protein product: CASSLAKGQDGYTF.